Each of the 21 T cell receptor beta chains below was sequenced from the same sample in a study of PD-L1 blockade in urothelial cancer. The repertoire was sequenced with immunoSEQ multiplex PCR; TCRdb's copy has only in-frame clones and lacks some. The sample holds about 72,000 clones, 90% seen once. Time point noted: pretreatment peripheral blood. This specimen consisted of PBMCs, obtained around atezolizumab (anti-PD-L1) treatment. The receptors originated from a man between 65 and 79 years old with urothelial cancer.

The chain recombines TRBV19 with TRBJ2-3; 12 positions agree with TRBD2. After removal of 5 bases from V and 2 bases from J, the junction contained 5 bases not matched to a gene. The CDR3 spans 16 residues. CDR1 LNHDA and CDR2 SQIVND come from the germline V gene (reference sequence). The CDR3 DNA sequence: TGTGCCAGTAGTTCACTAGCGGGAGGTCTCACAGATACGCAGTATTTT. Protein sequence: CASSSLAGGLTDTQYF.

The count of this clone is one. V gene TRBV28 combines with J gene TRBJ1-1; unclear D gene. The CDR3 loop spans 13 amino acids. Trimming removed 8 bases at V and 0 bases at J, with 10 bases between. Looked up from germline, CDR1 is MDHEN and CDR2 is SYDVKM. The DNA of the CDR3 is TGTGCCAGCCTACCGGTCATGAACACTGAAGCTTTCTTT. Its protein product is CASLPVMNTEAFF.

The chain uses TRBV1 and TRBJ2-3; TRBD1 is the table's D call and was not checked against the DNA. TRBV1 is designated a pseudogene. CDR3 length equals 17 residues. In nucleotides, the CDR3 is TGCACCAGCAGCCAAGATGCGACAAATGGGTGCACAGATACGCAGTATTTT. Translation: CTSSQDATNGCTDTQYF.

The chain has TRBV5-1 and TRBJ2-3, with 9 bases fitting TRBD2. Germline V gene lookup returns CDR1 SGHRS and CDR2 YFSETQ. V was pared by 6 bases and J by 3 bases, with 8 bases of the junction left unmatched. The CDR3 is made up of 15 amino acids. The CDR3 nucleotides read TGCGCCAGCACAGAAATAGCGGGAGTAACAGATACGCAGTATTTT. Amino acids: CASTEIAGVTDTQYF.

This clone was recorded only once. The chain employs TRBV4-1 and TRBJ2-3, with D tentatively TRBD2 (6 bases). V gave up 1 base and J gave up 2 bases, with 10 bases separating them. Germline CDR1 and CDR2: MGHRA and YSYEKL. CDR3 length equals 15 residues. The DNA for the CDR3 is TGCGCCAGCAGCCAAGTCGGGAGTTTCACAGATACGCAGTATTTT. Protein product: CASSQVGSFTDTQYF.

J is TRBJ1-2 and V is TRBV29-1; D not certain. V lost 4 bases and J 0 bases, leaving 6 bases between the germline ends. The germline V gene has CDR1 SQVTM and CDR2 ANQGSEA. This CDR3 contains 12 residues. CDR3 sequence reads: CSVVSPNYGYTF. The CDR3 nucleotides are TGCAGCGTTGTGAGCCCTAACTATGGCTACACCTTC. The variable domain in full, with the rest retrieved from reference TRBV29-1 and TRBJ1-2, is SAVISQKPSRDICQRGTSLTIQCQVDSQVTMMFWYRQQPGQSLTLIATANQGSEATYESGFVIDKFPISRPNLTFSTLTVSNMSPEDSSIYLCSVVSPNYGYTFGSGTRLTVV.

This clone was detected once. The rearrangement joins TRBV28 to TRBJ2-2, with a tentative D call TRBD2 (5 bases). Germline V lookup: CDR1 MDHEN, CDR2 SYDVKM. The CDR3 runs 16 residues. Trimming cost V 1 base and J 0 bases, with 9 bases left between them. CDR3 nucleotide sequence: TGTGCCAGCAGTTTATTTAGCGCCTCGAACACCGGGGAGCTGTTTTTT. Translation gives CASSLFSASNTGELFF.

V usage is TRBV6-1 and J usage is TRBJ2-5; 7 bases are shared with TRBD1. CDR3 size: 13 residues. The germline V gene encodes CDR1 MNHNS and CDR2 SASEGT. The junction had 3 bases not matched to a gene; V was cut back by 8 bases and J by 0 bases. For the CDR3, the DNA is TGTGCCAGCCTCAGGGGGAACCAAGAGACCCAGTACTTC. Its protein product is CASLRGNQETQYF.

This sequence joins TRBV5-6 and TRBJ1-1, with a weak D call TRBD1 (5 bases). V was cut by 3 bases and J by 0 bases, with 18 bases left in between. This CDR3 has 17 amino acids. Germline V gene lookup returns CDR1 SGHDT and CDR2 YYEEEE. This chain's CDR3 is CASSWGGVGRVNTEAFF. CDR3 DNA: TGTGCCAGCAGCTGGGGGGGTGTGGGCCGGGTGAACACTGAAGCTTTCTTT. Full variable domain (remainder filled in from reference TRBV5-6 and TRBJ1-1): DAGVTQSPTHLIKTRGQQVTLRCSPKSGHDTVSWYQQALGQGPQFIFQYYEEEERQRGNFPDRFSGHQFPNYSSELNVNALLLGDSALYLCASSWGGVGRVNTEAFFGQGTRLTVV.

The chain recombines TRBV19 with TRBJ1-2, with 7 bases that match TRBD1. The CDR3 runs to 14 residues. With V trimmed by 6 bases and J by 3 bases, 7 bases remained unmatched. Germline V gene sequence: CDR1 LNHDA, CDR2 SQIVND (reference sequence). The CDR3 here is CASRANRGYYGYTF. CDR3 in DNA: TGTGCCAGTAGAGCTAACAGGGGATACTATGGCTACACCTTC.

This sequence joins TRBV6-6 and TRBJ2-1; D gene ambiguous. This CDR3 is built from 14 residues. The germline CDR1 and CDR2 sequences are MNHNY and SVGAGI (reference sequence). The V end lost 7 bases, the J end lost 4 bases, and 14 bases lay between the germline ends. The CDR3 nucleotides read TGTGCCAGCATGGCAGGCCAGTCTTACAATGAGCAGTTCTTC. This encodes CASMAGQSYNEQFF.

V and J are TRBV28 and TRBJ2-1, with D perhaps TRBD2 (5 bases). Per germline, CDR1 MDHEN and CDR2 SYDVKM. The V end was cut by 7 bases, the J end by 4 bases, with 14 bases between. CDR3 size: 14 residues. CDR3 protein: CASTRAGSYNEQFF. The CDR3 DNA reads TGTGCCAGCACGCGGGCCGGATCATACAATGAGCAGTTCTTC.

The chain has TRBV5-1 and TRBJ2-3; TRBD1 matches at 10 bases. Germline CDR1 and CDR2: SGHRS and YFSETQ. V shed 0 bases, J shed 7 bases, and the junction held 5 bases outside the gene matches. This CDR3 spans 15 amino acids. The CDR3 is CASSLGDRGLNTQYF. CDR3 nucleotide sequence: TGCGCCAGCAGCTTGGGAGACAGGGGGCTAAATACGCAGTATTTT.

This clone was found a few times. J is TRBJ2-7 and V is TRBV6-1, with a weak D call TRBD2 (5 bases). The CDR3 spans 12 residues. Trimming removed 4 bases at V and 4 bases at J, with 8 bases between. CDR1 is MNHNS and CDR2 is SASEGT in the germline V gene. The CDR3 DNA reads TGTGCCAGCAGTGTGTCGGGGTACGAGCAGTACTTC. Translating it yields CASSVSGYEQYF.

The genes are TRBV6-6 and TRBJ2-5, with D perhaps TRBD2 (6 bases). The germline V and J ends were trimmed by 2 bases and 10 bases, with 14 bases remaining between them. CDR1 is MNHNY, CDR2 SVGAGI, per germline (reference sequence). There are 13 residues in the CDR3. CDR3 amino acids: CASSYGVIGGQYF. DNA for the CDR3: TGTGCCAGCAGTTACGGTGTCATCGGGGGCCAGTACTTC.

The sample holds one count of this clone. This chain links TRBV5-1 with TRBJ2-1; 11 bases agree with TRBD2. The CDR3 is 18 residues long. Germline V gene lookup returns CDR1 SGHRS and CDR2 YFSETQ. After removal of 4 bases from V and 7 bases from J, the junction contained 16 bases not matched to a gene. CDR3 amino acids: CASSRNPIAGGLGNEQFF. The CDR3 coding sequence is TGCGCCAGCAGCCGTAACCCTATAGCGGGAGGGCTGGGAAATGAGCAGTTCTTC. Together with reference TRBV5-1 and TRBJ2-1, the CDR3 gives the full variable domain: KAGVTQTPRYLIKTRGQQVTLSCSPISGHRSVSWYQQTPGQGLQFLFEYFSETQRNKGNFPGRFSGRQFSNSRSEMNVSTLELGDSALYLCASSRNPIAGGLGNEQFFGPGTRLTVL.

The chain links TRBV7-2 to TRBJ1-2; the D gene is possibly TRBD1 (6 bases). V lost 5 bases, J lost 0 bases, and 13 bases lay in between. Germline CDR1 and CDR2: SGHTA and FQGNSA. The CDR3 is 15 amino acids. CDR3 sequence reads: CASSPGGVPNYGYTF. CDR3 DNA: TGTGCCAGCAGCCCGGGGGGCGTACCTAACTATGGCTACACCTTC.

This chain joins TRBV2 and TRBJ2-3; the match to TRBD2 covers 10 bases. The CDR3 is 15 residues long. The V segment lost 5 bases and the J segment 0 bases; nucleotides outside the gene matches: 2. Germline V gene sequence: CDR1 SNHLY, CDR2 FYNNEI. The CDR3 loop reads CASSWTSGSTDTQYF. In DNA form, the CDR3 reads TGTGCCAGCAGTTGGACTAGCGGTAGCACAGATACGCAGTATTTT.

This chain joins TRBV5-1 and TRBJ2-3, with 11 positions matching TRBD1. J was trimmed by 1 base and V by 3 bases; bases with no gene match: 4. Germline-derived CDR1 and CDR2 are SGHRS and YFSETQ. The CDR3 extends over 16 amino acids. CDR3 sequence (DNA): TGCGCCAGCAGCTACCGGACAGGGGGCGGCACAGATACGCAGTATTTT. As protein: CASSYRTGGGTDTQYF.

V gene TRBV9 combines with J gene TRBJ1-5, with D possibly TRBD1 on 5 matching bases. The germline V gene encodes CDR1 SGDLS and CDR2 YYNGEE. The CDR3 extends over 14 amino acids. The V end was cut by 0 bases, the J end by 7 bases, with 11 bases between. The CDR3: CASSVGGGRQPQHF. As DNA, the CDR3 is TGTGCCAGCAGCGTAGGGGGGGGTCGGCAGCCCCAGCATTTT.

In DNA, the CDR3 is TGTGCCATCAGTCCGGACAGCTATGGCTACACCTTC. Amino acids: CAISPDSYGYTF. V and J are TRBV10-3 and TRBJ1-2, with D possibly being TRBD1 (6 bases). The germline CDR1 and CDR2 sequences are ENHRY and SYGVKD. The CDR3 length is 12 residues. V was pared by 5 bases and J by 4 bases, with 8 bases between.